This T cell receptor (beta chain) originates from a study of glioma-infiltrating T cells (dated by TCRdb to about 2016). Regarding the research as a whole: The study sequenced TCR alpha- and beta-chain repertoires from glioma tissue, from non-neoplastic brain tissue and from matched peripheral blood mononuclear cells. To measure how far tissue and blood T-cell populations diverged, each tissue-infiltrating repertoire was compared against the peripheral blood repertoire of the same patient. The paired cohort comprised three low-grade glioma patients, several primary glioblastoma patients and three non-glioma patients contributing non-neoplastic brain tissue. What the research found in general, with its limitations: VJ-independent divergence between tissue and blood was lower than expected in non-neoplastic patients but higher than expected in all gliomas, particularly low-grade gliomas. Tissue and blood shared very few CDR3 sequences, a result attributed to high CDR3 diversity and limited sampling. Small numbers underpinned the group comparisons: eight glioblastoma patients, three low-grade glioma patients and three non-neoplastic patients.

The iRepertoire nested amplicon-rescue multiplex PCR (arm-PCR) platform was used to amplify TCR alpha and beta CDR3 regions from RNA. The input for one-step reverse transcription and amplification was roughly 95-450 ng of either tissue mRNA or PBMC total RNA. After bead purification, a secondary multiplex PCR added Illumina adapters, and libraries were gel-purified between 200 and 400 bp. The libraries contained internal 6-nucleotide barcodes that were used for demultiplexing. Sequencing of libraries was performed on an Illumina MiSeq with 2x220 or 2x250 nucleotide paired-end reads. Per the source publication's procedure: Paired reads were merged using FLASH 1.2.11 and aligned with BWA-MEM to the GRCh37 human genome, and TRA and TRB reads were then extracted. For V and J assignment, an IMGT-derived reference of cassette sequences and CDR3 motifs that included pseudogenes was used. Reads were translated in three frames, and productive CDR3s were defined by a C…FGXG motif without stop codons. Clonotypes were defined as unique combinations of V-J cassette pair and CDR3 amino acid sequence. Filtering of reads was based on Hamming distance, with the threshold set by the sequence error rate of each sample in mapped regions. TCRdb trimmed the raw reads at Q25, called clones with MiXCR and kept productive beta chains. For every CDR3 protein sequence, its rows merge into one entry that carries the most common genes and DNA. TCRdb, not the authors, supplied the V and J calls. This sample holds fewer than 200,000 distinct CDR3 sequences; about 31% were observed only once. The top ten constitute 20% of the sample.

This clonotype came up a few times. This receptor's antigen is unknown. No base qualities exist here, and no much larger clone lies one base off it. The CDR3 goes from the cysteine to the phenylalanine over 12 residues. The entry retains the CDR3 DNA only, 36 bases that are in frame from base 1. V and J lose 7 bases and 2 bases, and a span of 7 bases separates them. Specimen: glioma tissue, nonneoplastic brain tissue, or PBMCs (not recorded which). Here the chain combines TRBV12-3 or TRBV12-4 and TRBJ2-3; the D segment cannot be called with confidence. The receptor comes from a human donor with low-grade glioma or glioblastoma, undergoing nonglioma brain surgery, or in good health (not recorded which). CDR3 region: CASIGYTDTQYF. The nucleotide sequence is TGTGCCAGCATAGGTTACACAGATACGCAGTATTTT.